This TCR beta chain derives from a study of CXCR3-negative and CXCR3-positive naive CD8 T cells. Study observations and caveats: High diversity, comparable across both naive subsets, contrasted with much lower diversity in memory CD8+ cells. Within a donor, both naive subsets shared TRBV-TRBJ usage, unlike memory cells. Hydrophobicity was higher for TRB CDR3s found in CXCR3-positive naive cells than in CXCR3-negative naive cells.

Regarding this clonotype: Its antigen is not known.

The CDR3 loop spans 18 amino acids. Germline loops: CDR1 MNHEY, CDR2 SMNVEV (reference sequence). TRB cDNA was prepared as libraries by UMI-labeled 5' RACE. TCRdb reprocessed the 5' RACE reads, with one entry per CDR3 protein and no DNA. The sample table sets out some 140,000 distinct CDR3 sequences. The genes are TRBV27 and TRBJ2-7; TCRdb proposes TRBD2, but this gene call is untestable without DNA. Sequenced sample: naive CXCR3+ CD8+ T cells from blood. Specified subset: CD45RO-CCR7+CD27+CD95- naive CD8+ T cells expressing CXCR3 (TNR3+). The TCR was taken from a human donor in good health. Some clones in this sample may be carry-over from other donors' samples. CDR3 sequence reads: CASSFLSMGGLAGGEQYF.